What follows is one T cell receptor (beta chain) and its context. Its antigen is not yet known. Base-call qualities are not available, and no considerably larger clone is one nucleotide away. From a lookup of the germline V gene, CDR1 and CDR2 are LGHNA and YSLEER. V is cut back by 1 base and J by 6 bases, with 4 bases in the junction unmatched. The CDR3 sequence holds 15 residues, the cysteine and phenylalanine included. The sequence is cut down to CDR3 DNA, 45 bases in frame from base 1. This specimen comes from a study of blood T cell repertoires in COVID-19 (dated by TCRdb to between 2020 and 2021). About the study as a whole: Samples covering the acute and convalescent phases of COVID-19 were provided by collaborators in the United States, Italy and Spain. Where available, HLA class I and class II types were taken from metadata supplied by the sample provider and were not determined by assay-based typing. The samples were drawn from two sources: the first 160 participants of the ongoing ImmuneRACE study, and 1,200 or so subjects contributed by 6 global collaborators. The dataset comprised deeply sampled blood TCRbeta repertoires from subjects exposed to, actively infected with, or recovered from COVID-19. The repertoires were made available in a free public database intended to serve as a resource for research on the immune response to SARS-CoV-2. A de-identified subject ID, COVID-19 status, age in years and sex were almost always included in the sample metadata. The prospective study material was composed of cDNA or gDNA derived from T cells, B-cell-depleted T cells, or PBMCs.

The immunoSEQ Assay, a bias-controlled multiplex PCR, was used to amplify TCRbeta CDR3 regions from genomic DNA. In the authors' own workflow: Within the assay, amplification of reference gene primers was used to estimate how many nucleated cells each sample contained. To quantify the absolute abundance of each unique TCRbeta CDR3 rearrangement, sequence reads were collapsed and filtered. Productive Simpson clonality was computed per sample as the square root of Simpson's diversity index over productive rearrangements. Not all clones reach the TCRdb copy of this immuneACCESS table, which keeps in-frame sequences only. Checked studies attribute under half of the gap to unresolved V genes and leave the rest unexplained. Clone size and the V and J calls come from that table; the DNA yielded D and trimming. This sample has 250,000 to 350,000 clones in its table, and approximately 86% of those were observed once. Around 9.3% of the sample is taken by the ten largest.

Beyond this particular receptor, the publication reports: The amount of clinical and demographic metadata varied by source and participant and was provided uncurated.

Participants in the prospective study were aged roughly 18 to 89 years, lived in 24 United States geographic areas, and enrolled through a virtual design. To assign participants to cohorts, the prospective study relied on clinical history that participants themselves reported in a screening survey and a study questionnaire. For ImmuneRACE Cohort 3, a participant was defined as recovered based on two consecutive negative NP/OP PCR tests, clearance by a healthcare professional, or resolution of symptoms. In the prospective study, mobile phlebotomists collected whole blood, serum and a nasopharyngeal or oropharyngeal swab from each participant. Additional blood draws and questionnaires over an approximately 2-month period could optionally be provided by prospective study participants. Blood samples from the prospective study were shipped frozen or at room temperature prior to DNA extraction.

The clonotype was recovered from a woman between 18 and 29 years old who had recovered from COVID-19. The sample taken for sequencing was PBMCs or T cells enriched from blood (not recorded which). The chain is assembled from TRBV4-3 and TRBJ2-2; 8 central bases correspond to TRBD1. The CDR3: CASSQAKQGAGELFF. The nucleotides read TGCGCCAGCAGCCAAGCGAAACAGGGGGCCGGGGAGCTGTTTTTT.